This T cell receptor beta chain is from a study of blood T cell repertoires in COVID-19 (dated by TCRdb to the early 2020s). Background on the whole study: Samples from collaborators originated in the United States, Italy and Spain and spanned both the acute and convalescent phases of COVID-19. The repertoires were released in a freely available public database meant as a resource for research on the immune response to SARS-CoV-2. HLA class I and class II types, where available, came from metadata supplied by the sample provider rather than from assay-based typing. The samples were drawn from two sources: the first 160 participants of the ongoing ImmuneRACE study, and over 1,000 subjects contributed by 6 global collaborators. A de-identified subject ID, COVID-19 status, age in years and sex were almost always included in the sample metadata. The prospective study material was composed of cDNA or gDNA derived from T cells, B-cell-depleted T cells, or PBMCs. The dataset comprised deeply sampled blood TCRbeta repertoires from subjects exposed to, actively infected with, or recovered from COVID-19.

TCRbeta CDR3 regions were amplified from genomic DNA by means of the immunoSEQ Assay, a bias-controlled multiplex PCR. The authors processed their data as follows. The number of nucleated cells in each sample was estimated from the amplification of reference gene primers within the assay. To quantify the absolute abundance of each unique TCRbeta CDR3 rearrangement, sequence reads were collapsed and filtered. For each sample, productive Simpson clonality was calculated as the square root of Simpson's diversity index over productive rearrangements. TCRdb carries this immuneACCESS record with in-frame sequences only. Its versions omit some clonotypes, under half of them owing to an unresolved V gene in the studies checked, with the rest unexplained. V and J calls and clone size are copied from that table; D and trimming were computed from the DNA. The sample has about 46,000 clones on record, approximately 83% of them singletons. The ten top clones hold 15% to 19% of the sample.

About this clone itself: Its cognate antigen has yet to be identified. Base qualities are missing; no much larger clone stands one base away.

General study outcomes and caveats: The amount of clinical and demographic metadata varied by source and participant and was provided uncurated.

The collaborating institutions used their own protocols to collect whole blood in K2EDTA tubes. For TCRbeta analysis, collaborators shipped samples in one of three forms: frozen whole blood, isolated PBMCs, or DNA extracted from either of those sample types. This receptor was identified in a human donor in a cohort sampled during active COVID-19. The donor label of this sample is uncertain. The source material was peripheral blood.

The DNA sequence reads TGTGCCAGCAGCTTAGGCGGGGGATTCCAAGAGACCCAGTACTTC. It is translated as CASSLGGGFQETQYF. The sequence is built from TRBV13 and TRBJ2-5; TRBD2 is possibly the D segment (6 matching bases). The CDR3 goes from the cysteine to the phenylalanine over 15 residues. This entry keeps only the CDR3 DNA: 45 bases, framed from base 1. Relative to germline, V is 0 bases shorter and J is 1 base shorter, with 9 bases between their ends. Via the germline V gene (reference sequence), CDR1 is PRHDT and CDR2 FYEKMQ.